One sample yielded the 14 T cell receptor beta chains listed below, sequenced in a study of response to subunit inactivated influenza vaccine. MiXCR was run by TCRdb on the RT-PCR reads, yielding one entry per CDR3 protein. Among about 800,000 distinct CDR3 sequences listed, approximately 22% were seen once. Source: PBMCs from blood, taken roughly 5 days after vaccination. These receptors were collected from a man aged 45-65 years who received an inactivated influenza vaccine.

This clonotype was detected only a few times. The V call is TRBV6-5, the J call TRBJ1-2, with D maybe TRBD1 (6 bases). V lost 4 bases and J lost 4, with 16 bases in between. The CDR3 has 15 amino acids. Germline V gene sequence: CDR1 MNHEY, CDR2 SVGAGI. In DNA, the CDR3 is TGTGCCAGCAGTTCTACAGGGCGACGCCCCTATGGCTACACCTTC. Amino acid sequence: CASSSTGRRPYGYTF.

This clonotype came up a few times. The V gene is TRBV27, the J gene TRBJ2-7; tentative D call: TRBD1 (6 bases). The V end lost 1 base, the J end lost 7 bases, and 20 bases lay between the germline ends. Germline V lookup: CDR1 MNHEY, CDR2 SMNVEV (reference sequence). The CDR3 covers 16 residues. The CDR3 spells CASSLFPGDRMGEQYF. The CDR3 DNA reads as TGTGCCAGCAGTTTATTCCCCGGAGACAGGATGGGAGAGCAGTACTTC.

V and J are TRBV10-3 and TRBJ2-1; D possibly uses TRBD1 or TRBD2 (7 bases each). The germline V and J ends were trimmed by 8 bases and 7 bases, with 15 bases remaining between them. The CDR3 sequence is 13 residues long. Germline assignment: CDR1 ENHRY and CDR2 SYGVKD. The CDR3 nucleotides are TGTGCCATCGATCAGGGGGGAGGGAATGAGCAGTTCTTC. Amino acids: CAIDQGGGNEQFF.

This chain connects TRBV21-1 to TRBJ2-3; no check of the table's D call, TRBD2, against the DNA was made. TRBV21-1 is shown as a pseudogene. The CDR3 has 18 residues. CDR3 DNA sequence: TGTGCCAGCAGCAACCGGGAAGTGGGACTAGCGGAGAGAGATACGCAGTATTTT. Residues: CASSNREVGLAERDTQYF.

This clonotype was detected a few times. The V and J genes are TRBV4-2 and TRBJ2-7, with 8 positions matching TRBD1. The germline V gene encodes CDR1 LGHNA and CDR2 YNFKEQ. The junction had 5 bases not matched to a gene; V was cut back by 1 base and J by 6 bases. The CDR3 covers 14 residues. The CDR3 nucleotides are TGTGCCAGCAGCCAAGGACAGGGGATCCGCGAGCAGTACTTC. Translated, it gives CASSQGQGIREQYF.

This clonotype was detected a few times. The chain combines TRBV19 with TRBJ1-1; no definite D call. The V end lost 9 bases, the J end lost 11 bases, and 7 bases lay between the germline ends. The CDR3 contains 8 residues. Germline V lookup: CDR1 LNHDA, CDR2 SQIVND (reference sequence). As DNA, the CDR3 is TGTGCCAGCCCTCAGGCTTTCTTT. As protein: CASPQAFF.

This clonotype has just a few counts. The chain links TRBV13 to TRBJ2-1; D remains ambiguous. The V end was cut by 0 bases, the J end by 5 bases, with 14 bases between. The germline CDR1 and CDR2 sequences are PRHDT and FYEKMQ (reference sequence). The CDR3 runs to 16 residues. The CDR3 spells CASSLGGETPNNEQFF. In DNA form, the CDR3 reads TGTGCCAGCAGCTTAGGTGGAGAAACCCCTAACAATGAGCAGTTCTTC.

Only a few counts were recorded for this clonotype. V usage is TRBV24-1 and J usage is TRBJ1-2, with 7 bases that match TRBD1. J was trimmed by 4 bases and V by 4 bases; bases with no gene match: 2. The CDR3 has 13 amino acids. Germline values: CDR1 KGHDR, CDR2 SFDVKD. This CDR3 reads CATSDRDSYGYTF. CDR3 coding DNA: TGTGCCACCAGTGACCGGGACAGCTATGGCTACACCTTC.

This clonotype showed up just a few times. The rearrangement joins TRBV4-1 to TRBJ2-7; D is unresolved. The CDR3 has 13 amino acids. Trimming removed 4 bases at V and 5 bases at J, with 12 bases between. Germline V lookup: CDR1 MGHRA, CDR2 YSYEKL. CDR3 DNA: TGCGCCAGCAGCCTCCCCCACACCAACGAGCAGTACTTC. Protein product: CASSLPHTNEQYF.

The CDR3 DNA follows: TGTGCCAGCTCACCCCGGGACGAGCAGTACTTC. Protein: CASSPRDEQYF. The V call is TRBV18, the J call TRBJ2-7; D uncertain. V was trimmed by 3 bases and J by 5 bases, leaving 5 bases between them. Germline V lookup: CDR1 KGHSH, CDR2 LQKENI. The CDR3 runs 11 residues.

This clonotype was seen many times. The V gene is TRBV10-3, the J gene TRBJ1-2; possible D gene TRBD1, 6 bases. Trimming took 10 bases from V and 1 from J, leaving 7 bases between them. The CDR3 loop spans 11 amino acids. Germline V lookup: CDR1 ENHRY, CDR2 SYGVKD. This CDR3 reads CASRGNYGYTF. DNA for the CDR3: TGTGCCAGCAGGGGTAACTATGGCTACACCTTC.

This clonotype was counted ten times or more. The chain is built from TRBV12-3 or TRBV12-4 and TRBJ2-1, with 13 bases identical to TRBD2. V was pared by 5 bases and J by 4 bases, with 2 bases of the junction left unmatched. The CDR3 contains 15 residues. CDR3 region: CASSQLAGGYNEQFF. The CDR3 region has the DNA TGTGCCAGCAGTCAACTAGCGGGAGGGTACAATGAGCAGTTCTTC.

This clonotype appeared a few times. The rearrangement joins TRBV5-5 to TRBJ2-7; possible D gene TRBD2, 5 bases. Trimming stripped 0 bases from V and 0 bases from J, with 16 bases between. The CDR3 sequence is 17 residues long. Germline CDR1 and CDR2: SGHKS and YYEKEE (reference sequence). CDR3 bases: TGTGCCAGCAGCTTGGAGGGTCCCGGACTGATCTCCTACGAGCAGTACTTC. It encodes CASSLEGPGLISYEQYF. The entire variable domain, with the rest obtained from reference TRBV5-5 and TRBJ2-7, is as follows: DAGVTQSPTHLIKTRGQQVTLRCSPISGHKSVSWYQQVLGQGPQFIFQYYEKEERGRGNFPDRFSARQFPNYSSELNVNALLLGDSALYLCASSLEGPGLISYEQYFGPGTRLTVT.

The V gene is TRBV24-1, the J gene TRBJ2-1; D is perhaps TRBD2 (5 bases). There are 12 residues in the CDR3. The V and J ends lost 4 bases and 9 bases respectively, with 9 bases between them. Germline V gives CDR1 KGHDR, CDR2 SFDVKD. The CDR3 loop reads CATSDWGVEQFF. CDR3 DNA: TGTGCCACCAGTGACTGGGGAGTTGAGCAGTTCTTC.